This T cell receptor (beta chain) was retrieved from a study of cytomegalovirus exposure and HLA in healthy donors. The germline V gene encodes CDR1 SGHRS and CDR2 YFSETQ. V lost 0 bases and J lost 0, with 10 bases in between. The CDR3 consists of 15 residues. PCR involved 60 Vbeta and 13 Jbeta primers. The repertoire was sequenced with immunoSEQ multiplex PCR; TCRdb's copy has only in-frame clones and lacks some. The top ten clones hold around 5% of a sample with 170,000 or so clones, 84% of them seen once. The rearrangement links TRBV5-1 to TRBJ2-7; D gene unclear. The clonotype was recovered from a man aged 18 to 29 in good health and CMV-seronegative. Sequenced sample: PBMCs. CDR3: CASSLGDWSSYEQYF. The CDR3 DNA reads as TGCGCCAGCAGCTTGGGTGACTGGAGCTCCTACGAGCAGTACTTC.